The entry below describes one T cell receptor (beta chain). The antigen remains undetermined. The junction shows a germline mismatch at one end, possibly a read error. This CDR3 spans 14 amino acids. Germline lookup yields CDR1 ENHRY and CDR2 SYGVKD. An expansion of CD8+CD57+ cells by flow cytometry had been shown in patients chosen for sequencing. These data come from a study of CD8+CD57+ T cells in acquired aplastic anemia. The study, taken as a whole, reports: Patients showed no significant difference from controls in CD8+ Simpson's diversity.

The template used for profiling TCR beta VDJ and CDR3 was genomic DNA. TCRdb recomputed calls from the reads with MiXCR, one row per CDR3 protein. The table has hundreds of thousands of distinct CDR3 sequences, more than 25% seen once. The chain has TRBV10-3 and TRBJ1-2, with D possibly matching TRBD1 (5 bases). The sequenced sample consisted of sorted CD4+, CD8+, or CD8+CD57+ T cells (not recorded which) from PBMCs. This TCR came from a human donor with aplastic anemia. CDR3 amino acids: CASSEEGTVYGYTF. CDR3 bases: TGTGCCAGCAGTGAGGAGGGGACGGTCTATGGCTACACCTTC.